The present entry profiles one TCR beta chain with its context. This entry is derived from a study of blood T cell repertoires in COVID-19. Looked up from germline, CDR1 is LNHDA and CDR2 is SQIVND (reference sequence). This CDR3 contains 15 residues. The V end lost 5 bases, the J end lost 5 bases, and 18 bases lay between the germline ends. Generated by immunoSEQ multiplex PCR, the TCRdb table keeps only in-frame clones and is missing some. This table has about 100,000 clones, about 89% appearing once. The receptor's source is a man in his forties or fifties with active COVID-19. Sequencing was done on a sample of peripheral blood. The V gene is TRBV19, the J gene TRBJ2-5; D may be TRBD2 (7 bases). The CDR3 bases are TGTGCCAGTAGTGCCCCATCGGGGGGCGGCGAGACCCAGTACTTC. It yields the protein CASSAPSGGGETQYF.